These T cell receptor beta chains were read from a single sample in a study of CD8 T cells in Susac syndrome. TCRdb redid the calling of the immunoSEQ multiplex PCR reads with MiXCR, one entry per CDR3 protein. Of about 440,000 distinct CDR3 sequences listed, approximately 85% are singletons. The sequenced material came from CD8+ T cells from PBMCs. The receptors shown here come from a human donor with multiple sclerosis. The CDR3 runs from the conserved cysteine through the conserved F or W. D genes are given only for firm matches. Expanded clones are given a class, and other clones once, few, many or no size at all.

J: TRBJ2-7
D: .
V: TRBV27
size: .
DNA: TGTGCCAGCAGTCTCTCGGAGGGGGAGCAGTACTTC
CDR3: CASSLSEGEQYF

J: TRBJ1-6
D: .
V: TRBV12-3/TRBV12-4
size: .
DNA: TGTGCCAGCAGTTTTATTCTCCCCCGAGGGTATAATTCACCCCTCCACTTT
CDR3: CASSFILPRGYNSPLHF

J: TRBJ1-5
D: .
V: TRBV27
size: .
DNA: TGTGCCAGCAGTTCCCGGGACAATAGCAATCAGCCCCAGCATTTT
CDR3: CASSSRDNSNQPQHF

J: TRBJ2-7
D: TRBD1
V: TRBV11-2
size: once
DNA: TGTGCCAGCAGCTTAGAGGGACAGGGGAGCTTTTACGAGCAGTACTTC
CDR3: CASSLEGQGSFYEQYF

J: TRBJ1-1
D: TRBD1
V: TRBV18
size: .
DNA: TGTGCCAGCTCCCGGCTGGGAATGACAGGGGACGCTGAAGCTTTCTTT
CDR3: CASSRLGMTGDAEAFF

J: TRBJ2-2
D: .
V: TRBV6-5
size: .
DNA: TGTGCCAGCAGTTACTCGGGGGGACAGATTACCGGGGAGCTGTTTTTT
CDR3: CASSYSGGQITGELFF

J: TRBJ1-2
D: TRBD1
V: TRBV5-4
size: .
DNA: TGTGCCAGCAGCGCCGAACCGGGACAGGAAGATCCTAACTATGGCTACACCTTC
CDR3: CASSAEPGQEDPNYGYTF

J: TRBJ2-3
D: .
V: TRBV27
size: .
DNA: TGTGCCAGTTCCCGGACTGGAGGGGAGCTTACAGATACGCAGTATTTT
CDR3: CASSRTGGELTDTQYF

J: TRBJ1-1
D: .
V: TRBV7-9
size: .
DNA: TGTGCCAGCAGCAATACAGATTTCATGAACACTGAAGCTTTCTTT
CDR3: CASSNTDFMNTEAFF

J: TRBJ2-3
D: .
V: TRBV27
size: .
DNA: TGTGCCAGCAGGTTTGGACCGGGGGTTCTATACGGGCAGTATTTT
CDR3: CASRFGPGVLYGQYF

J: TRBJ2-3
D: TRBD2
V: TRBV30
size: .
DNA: TGTGCCTGGAGTGTACTCAGCGGGGGGTATTCAGATACGCAGTATTTT
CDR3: CAWSVLSGGYSDTQYF

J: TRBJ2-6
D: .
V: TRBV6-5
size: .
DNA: TGTGCCAGCAAAGGTGGCGGGGCCAACGTCCTGACTTTC
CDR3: CASKGGGANVLTF

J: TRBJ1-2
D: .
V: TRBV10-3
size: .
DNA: TGTGCCATCAGTGAACTTAGGGAAGGGAACTATGGCTACACCTTC
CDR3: CAISELREGNYGYTF

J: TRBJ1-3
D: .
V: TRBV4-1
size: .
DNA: TGCGCCAGCAGCCAAGTAATTGGGGATTCGGGAAACACCATATATTTT
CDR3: CASSQVIGDSGNTIYF

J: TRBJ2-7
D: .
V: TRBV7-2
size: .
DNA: TGTGCCAGCAGCCCGGGGTTTGGCAGGGATAACGAGCAGTACTTC
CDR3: CASSPGFGRDNEQYF

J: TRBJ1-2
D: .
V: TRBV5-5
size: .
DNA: TGTGCCAGCAGCTTGTGGGACACTCCTAACTATGGCTACACCTTC
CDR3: CASSLWDTPNYGYTF

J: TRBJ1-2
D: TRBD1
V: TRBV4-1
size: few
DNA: TGCGCCAGCAGCCACCCAACGACAGGGTTTGGCTACACCTTC
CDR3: CASSHPTTGFGYTF

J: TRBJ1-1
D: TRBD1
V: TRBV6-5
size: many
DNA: TGTGCCAGCAGTTATACAGGGGGCACTGAAGCTTTCTTT
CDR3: CASSYTGGTEAFF

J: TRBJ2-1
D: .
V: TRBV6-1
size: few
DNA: TGTGCCAGCAGCCCCGGGACTCCGGTCGAGCAGTTCTTC
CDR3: CASSPGTPVEQFF

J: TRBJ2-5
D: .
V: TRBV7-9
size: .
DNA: TGTGCCAGCAGCCACCCGGCGGGACACCAAGAGACCCAGTACTTC
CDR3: CASSHPAGHQETQYF

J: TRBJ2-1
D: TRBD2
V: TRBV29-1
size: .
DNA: TGCAGCGCGGCTAGCGGGGGGTTGGATGAGCAGTTCTTC
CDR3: CSAASGGLDEQFF

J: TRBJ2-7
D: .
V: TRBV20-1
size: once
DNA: TGCAGTGCCCTAGAGGGGATGTACGAGCAGTACTTC
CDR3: CSALEGMYEQYF

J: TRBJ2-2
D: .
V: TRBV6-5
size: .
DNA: TGTGCCGGAAAACAGGGTGCGAACACCGGGGAGCTGTTTTTT
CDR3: CAGKQGANTGELFF

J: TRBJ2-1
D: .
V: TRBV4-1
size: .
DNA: TGCGCCAGCAGCCAAGTGGTTGAGGGTCAGCAGTTCTTC
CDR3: CASSQVVEGQQFF

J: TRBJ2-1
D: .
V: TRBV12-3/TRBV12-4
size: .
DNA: TGTGCCACATGGAGGTTCGGTGAGCAGTTCTTC
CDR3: CATWRFGEQFF

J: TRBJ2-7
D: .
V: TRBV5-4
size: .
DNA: TGTGCCAGCAGCTTGGACGAGAGCGAGCAGTACTTC
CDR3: CASSLDESEQYF

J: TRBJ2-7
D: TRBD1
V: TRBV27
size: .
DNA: TGTGCCAGCATAGACATTCTCCCGGGACAGGGTTCCTACGAGCAGTACTTC
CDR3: CASIDILPGQGSYEQYF

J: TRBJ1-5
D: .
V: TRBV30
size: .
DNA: TGTGCCTGGAGTGTATTGGGAGGGAGCAATCAGCCCCAGCATTTT
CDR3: CAWSVLGGSNQPQHF

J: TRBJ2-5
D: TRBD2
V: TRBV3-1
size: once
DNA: TGTGCCAGCAGCCAACCTGGACTAGCGGCTATCCAAGAGACCCAGTACTTC
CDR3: CASSQPGLAAIQETQYF

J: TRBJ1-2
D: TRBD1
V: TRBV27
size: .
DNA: TGTGCCAGCAGTCTCCTAGGGGGGAGGGGGCCTGGCTACACCTTC
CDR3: CASSLLGGRGPGYTF

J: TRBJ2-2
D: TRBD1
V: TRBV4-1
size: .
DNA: TGCGCCAGCAGCCAAGAGGGACAGGTAGTCACCGGGGAGCTGTTTTTT
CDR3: CASSQEGQVVTGELFF

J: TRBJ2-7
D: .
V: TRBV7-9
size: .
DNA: TGTGCCAGCAGCCTGGCGGACGGAAGAAGCTACGAGCAGTACTTC
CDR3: CASSLADGRSYEQYF

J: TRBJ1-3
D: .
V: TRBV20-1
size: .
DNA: TGCAGTGCTTATTTGGAGGGAATACACTCTGGAAACACCATATATTTT
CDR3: CSAYLEGIHSGNTIYF

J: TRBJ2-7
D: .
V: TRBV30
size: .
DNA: TGTGCCTGGGCTTGGGGGAGCTCCTATGAGCAGTACTTC
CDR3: CAWAWGSSYEQYF

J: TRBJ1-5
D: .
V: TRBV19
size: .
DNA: TGTGCCAGTAGCAAGACAGTTCTGCGACAGCCCCAGCATTTT
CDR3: CASSKTVLRQPQHF

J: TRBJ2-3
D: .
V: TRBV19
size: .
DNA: TGTGCCAGTAGTATAGATCTGGCAGCCGGCACAGATACGCAGTATTTT
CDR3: CASSIDLAAGTDTQYF

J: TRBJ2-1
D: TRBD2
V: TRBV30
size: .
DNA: TGTGCCTGGAGTGTAAGCGGGGGGTTCGAGCAGTTCTTC
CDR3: CAWSVSGGFEQFF

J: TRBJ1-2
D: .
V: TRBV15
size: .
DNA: TGTGCCACCAGCCCAAGACAGCAGAGCTATGGCTACACCTTC
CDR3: CATSPRQQSYGYTF

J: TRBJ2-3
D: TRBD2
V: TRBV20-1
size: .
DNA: TGCAGTGCTTACCCCAGCGGGAGAGGTACAGATACGCAGTATTTT
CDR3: CSAYPSGRGTDTQYF

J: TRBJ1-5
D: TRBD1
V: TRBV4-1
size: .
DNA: TGCGCCAGCAGCCAAGATTTCACAGGGGAAGGCAATCAGCCCCAGCATTTT
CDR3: CASSQDFTGEGNQPQHF

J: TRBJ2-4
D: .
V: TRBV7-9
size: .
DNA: TGTGCCAGCAGCGGCCCTGGAATAACCAGAAACATTCAGTACTTC
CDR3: CASSGPGITRNIQYF